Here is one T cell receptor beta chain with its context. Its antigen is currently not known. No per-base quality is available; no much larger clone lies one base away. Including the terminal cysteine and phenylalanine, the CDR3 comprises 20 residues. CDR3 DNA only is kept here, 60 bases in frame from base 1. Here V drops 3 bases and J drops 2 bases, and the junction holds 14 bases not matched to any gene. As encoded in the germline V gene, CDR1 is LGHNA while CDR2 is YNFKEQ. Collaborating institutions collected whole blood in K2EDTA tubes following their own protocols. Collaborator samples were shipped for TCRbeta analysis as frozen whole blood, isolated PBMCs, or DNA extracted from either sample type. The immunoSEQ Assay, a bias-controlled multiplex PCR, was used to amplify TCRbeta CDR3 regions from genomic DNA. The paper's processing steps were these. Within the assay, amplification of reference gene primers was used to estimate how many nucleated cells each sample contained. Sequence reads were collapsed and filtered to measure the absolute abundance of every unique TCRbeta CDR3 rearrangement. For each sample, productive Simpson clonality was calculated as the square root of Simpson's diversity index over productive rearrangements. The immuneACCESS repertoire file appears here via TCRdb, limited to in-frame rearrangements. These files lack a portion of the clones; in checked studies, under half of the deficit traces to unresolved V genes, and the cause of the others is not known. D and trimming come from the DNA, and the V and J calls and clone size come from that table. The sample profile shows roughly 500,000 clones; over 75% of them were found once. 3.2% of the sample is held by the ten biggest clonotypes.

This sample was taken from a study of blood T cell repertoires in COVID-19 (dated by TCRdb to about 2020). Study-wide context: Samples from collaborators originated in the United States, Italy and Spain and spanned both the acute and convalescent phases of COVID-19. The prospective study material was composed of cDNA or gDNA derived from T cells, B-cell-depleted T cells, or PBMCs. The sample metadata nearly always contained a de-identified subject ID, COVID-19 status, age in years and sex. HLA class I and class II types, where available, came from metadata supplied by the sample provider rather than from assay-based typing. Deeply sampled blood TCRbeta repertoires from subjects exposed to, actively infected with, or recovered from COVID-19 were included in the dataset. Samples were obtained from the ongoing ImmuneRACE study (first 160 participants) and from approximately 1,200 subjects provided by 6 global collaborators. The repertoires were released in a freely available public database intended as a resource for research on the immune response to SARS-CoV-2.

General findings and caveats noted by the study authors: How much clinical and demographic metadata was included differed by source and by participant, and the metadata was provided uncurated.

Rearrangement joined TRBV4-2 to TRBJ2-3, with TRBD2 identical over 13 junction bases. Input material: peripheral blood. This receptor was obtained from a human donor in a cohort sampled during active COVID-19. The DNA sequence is TGTGCCAGCAGCCATCCCCCCCCGGGACTAGCGGGATTTGACACAGATACGCAGTATTTT. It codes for CASSHPPPGLAGFDTDTQYF.